Following are 28 T cell receptor beta chains from one sample sequenced in a study of CD8 T cells in ankylosing spondylitis. MiXCR was run by TCRdb on the 5' RACE reads, yielding one entry per CDR3 protein. The table has roughly 40,000 distinct CDR3 sequences, 9.5% to 11% seen once. The sequenced sample was blood, either unsorted or a sorted T cell fraction (not recorded which). The receptor source for this set is a male donor with ankylosing spondylitis or in good health (not recorded which).

CDR3 in amino acids: CASSIHQRENNEQFF. CDR3 coding DNA: TGTGCCAGTAGTATACATCAGCGGGAGAACAATGAGCAGTTCTTC. The chain is built from TRBV19 and TRBJ2-1, with TRBD2 identical over 8 bases. This CDR3 contains 15 residues. Losses at the gene ends were 2 bases for V and 5 bases for J; bases not matched to a gene: 5. Germline V lookup: CDR1 LNHDA, CDR2 SQIVND (reference sequence).

V usage is TRBV30 and J usage is TRBJ2-2; D unresolved. The germline V gene encodes CDR1 GTSNPN and CDR2 SVGIG (reference sequence). Trimming removed 2 bases at V and 2 bases at J, with 9 bases between. This CDR3 region has 14 residues. For the CDR3, the DNA is TGTGCCTGGAGTACGGACCCTAACACCGGGGAGCTGTTTTTT. It codes for CAWSTDPNTGELFF.

J is TRBJ1-5 and V is TRBV6-5; D is undetermined. V lost 4 bases and J 1 base, leaving 8 bases between the germline ends. CDR3 length: 14 residues. Germline CDR1 is MNHEY and CDR2 is SVGAGI. CDR3 residues: CASSSDGSNQPQHF. The CDR3 coding sequence is TGTGCCAGCAGTTCCGACGGCAGCAATCAGCCCCAGCATTTT.

This clonotype was seen at least ten times. The gene calls are TRBV6-1 and TRBJ1-2; weak D call: TRBD1 (5 bases). V lost 7 bases to trimming and J lost 5 bases, with 14 bases between them. Germline CDR1 reads MNHNS; CDR2 reads SASEGT. The CDR3 sequence is 13 residues long. The CDR3 loop is CASKRGAKYGYTF. CDR3 DNA: TGTGCCAGCAAACGGGGCGCGAAATATGGCTACACCTTC.

J is TRBJ2-1 and V is TRBV7-2; TRBD1 is a possible D gene (6 bases). This CDR3 is built from 14 residues. CDR1 and CDR2 (germline): SGHTA, FQGNSA. V was shortened by 1 base and J by 10 bases, with 14 bases between the two germline ends. The CDR3: CASSLVLGAREQFF. The CDR3 nucleotides read TGTGCCAGCAGCTTAGTATTGGGGGCTCGCGAGCAGTTCTTC.

This clonotype was detected many times. The J gene is TRBJ2-1, the V gene TRBV9; D gene unclear. Per germline, CDR1 SGDLS and CDR2 YYNGEE. Trimming left V 0 bases short and J 8 bases short, with 12 bases between. This CDR3 region has 14 residues. CDR3 bases: TGTGCCAGCAGCGTAGGGCCAGACCGCGATGAGCAGTTCTTC. It specifies CASSVGPDRDEQFF.

The V call is TRBV12-3 or TRBV12-4, the J call TRBJ1-1; 7 bases are a match to TRBD1. The V and J ends lost 3 bases and 7 bases, in that order; junction bases with no gene match: 2. This CDR3 has 12 residues. The CDR3 here is CASSLTGNEAFF. CDR3 sequence (DNA): TGTGCCAGCAGTTTGACAGGGAATGAAGCTTTCTTT.

The rearrangement uses TRBV28 and TRBJ2-7; D unresolved. The germline V gene encodes CDR1 MDHEN and CDR2 SYDVKM. The CDR3 totals 13 residues. V lost 6 bases and J 6 bases, leaving 15 bases between the germline ends. The CDR3 region has the DNA TGTGCCAGCAGCCCCACACGACAAGGCGAGCAGTACTTC. This sequence encodes CASSPTRQGEQYF.

J is TRBJ1-1 and V is TRBV5-5; D not resolved. Germline CDR1 and CDR2: SGHKS and YYEKEE (reference sequence). CDR3 size: 13 residues. The V and J ends lost 9 bases and 1 base respectively, with 13 bases between them. The CDR3 protein is CATNEMGNTEAFF. In DNA, the CDR3 is TGTGCCACCAACGAGATGGGGAACACTGAAGCTTTCTTT. Using reference TRBV5-5 and TRBJ1-1 for the parts outside the CDR3, the full variable domain is DAGVTQSPTHLIKTRGQQVTLRCSPISGHKSVSWYQQVLGQGPQFIFQYYEKEERGRGNFPDRFSARQFPNYSSELNVNALLLGDSALYLCATNEMGNTEAFFGQGTRLTVV.

This clonotype was observed many times. This chain connects TRBV7-2 to TRBJ1-2; 10 bases agree with TRBD1. The germline V gene has CDR1 SGHTA and CDR2 FQGNSA. Trimming took 3 bases from V and 4 from J; bases not matched to a gene: 5. This CDR3 has 15 amino acids. The CDR3 nucleotides read TGTGCCAGCAGCTTGACAGGGGGCCTTAGCTATGGCTACACCTTC. Protein: CASSLTGGLSYGYTF.

This clonotype has at least ten counts. The CDR3 is CASRSEPQGTDTQYF. CDR3 in DNA: TGCGCCAGCAGGTCCGAGCCCCAGGGGACAGATACGCAGTATTTT. V and J are TRBV5-1 and TRBJ2-3; weak D call: TRBD1 (6 bases). In germline, CDR1 is SGHRS, CDR2 YFSETQ. This CDR3 contains 15 residues. The V end lost 5 bases, the J end lost 3 bases, and 16 bases lay between the germline ends.

The sample holds many counts of this clonotype. The chain recombines TRBV28 with TRBJ2-5; D is possibly TRBD2 (5 bases). Germline V CDR1 and CDR2: MDHEN, SYDVKM. The CDR3 runs 17 residues. Trimming shortened V by 3 bases and J by 0 bases, and 17 bases separated the two germline ends. CDR3 DNA: TGTGCCAGCAGTTTGTTAGTCGGGGTCAGCCACCAAGAGACCCAGTACTTC. This codes for CASSLLVGVSHQETQYF.

The chain recombines TRBV5-1 with TRBJ2-2; D is unclear. The V gene's germline CDR1 is SGHRS and CDR2 YFSETQ. The CDR3 covers 16 residues. Trimming pared 2 bases from V and 3 bases from J, leaving 14 bases between. The DNA of the CDR3 is TGCGCCAGCAGCTTTTACGACCAGAGAGACACCGGGGAGCTGTTTTTT. It yields the protein CASSFYDQRDTGELFF.

This chain joins TRBV7-9 and TRBJ2-1; 7 bases line up with TRBD1. The trim removed 3 bases at V and 5 bases at J, leaving 7 bases unmatched. CDR3 length: 15 residues. Germline CDR1 reads SEHNR; CDR2 reads FQNEAQ (reference sequence). This CDR3 is CASSFRQGVDNEQFF. The CDR3 DNA reads TGTGCCAGCAGCTTCAGACAGGGCGTCGACAATGAGCAGTTCTTC.

As to this clonotype: An end of the junction does not agree with germline; a read error may underlie this. This chain uses TRBV2 with TRBJ2-7; a possible D gene is TRBD1 (6 bases). The CDR3 has 14 residues. Per the germline V gene, CDR1 is SNHLY and CDR2 is FYNNEI. The CDR3 region is CVSSDRPSSYEQYF. CDR3 sequence (DNA): TGTGTCAGCAGTGACAGGCCAAGCTCCTACGAGCAGTACTTC.

This clonotype was counted only a few times. The J gene is TRBJ2-6, the V gene TRBV30, with 8 positions matching TRBD2. This CDR3 comprises 15 residues. Looked up from germline, CDR1 is GTSNPN and CDR2 is SVGIG (reference sequence). Losses at the gene ends were 2 bases for V and 4 bases for J; bases not matched to a gene: 4. The CDR3 here is CAWSLRTSGANVLTF. The CDR3 nucleotides read TGTGCCTGGAGTTTAAGGACTAGCGGGGCCAACGTCCTGACTTTC. The whole variable domain, filled in from reference TRBV30 and TRBJ2-6, reads SQTIHQWPATLVQPVGSPLSLECTVEGTSNPNLYWYRQAAGRGLQLLFYSVGIGQISSEVPQNLSASRPQDRQFILSSKKLLLSDSGFYLCAWSLRTSGANVLTFGAGSRLTVL.

Note on this clonotype: This may stem from a read error, because a much larger clone lies one nucleotide away. This chain joins TRBV4-2 and TRBJ2-1, with a weak D call TRBD1 (6 bases). The CDR3 totals 16 residues. Germline CDR1 is LGHNA and CDR2 is YNFKEQ. The CDR3 coding sequence is TGTGCCAACAGCCAAAGGCTGGGGGCCCACTACAATGAGCAGTTCTTC. This encodes CANSQRLGAHYNEQFF.

This clonotype was counted many times. This chain uses TRBV18 with TRBJ2-7, with no clear D. CDR3 length equals 14 residues. V lost 6 bases, J lost 2 bases, and 14 bases lay in between. The germline V gene encodes CDR1 KGHSH and CDR2 LQKENI. CDR3 in DNA: TGTGCCAGCTCTACCCCCCCGGAGACCTACGAGCAGTACTTC. This sequence encodes CASSTPPETYEQYF.

The rearrangement joins TRBV30 to TRBJ2-1; the D is unclear. The V end lost 5 bases, the J end lost 3 bases, and 5 bases lay between the germline ends. The germline V gene encodes CDR1 GTSNPN and CDR2 SVGIG (reference sequence). CDR3 length: 11 residues. The CDR3 DNA sequence: TGTGCCTGGGCTGGCTACAATGAGCAGTTCTTC. Protein: CAWAGYNEQFF. The variable domain in full, with the rest retrieved from reference TRBV30 and TRBJ2-1, is SQTIHQWPATLVQPVGSPLSLECTVEGTSNPNLYWYRQAAGRGLQLLFYSVGIGQISSEVPQNLSASRPQDRQFILSSKKLLLSDSGFYLCAWAGYNEQFFGPGTRLTVL.

The chain carries TRBV3-1 and TRBJ2-1, with 10 nucleotides matching TRBD2. CDR1 and CDR2 from the germline V gene are LGHDT and YNNKEL (reference sequence). The CDR3 is made up of 15 amino acids. The V gene end was trimmed by 1 base and the J gene end by 7 bases; junction bases not matched to a gene: 4. DNA for the CDR3: TGTGCCAGCAGCCAAGGTACTAGCGGGGTAAATGAGCAGTTCTTC. Its protein is CASSQGTSGVNEQFF.

This clonotype was found many times. The chain combines TRBV20-1 with TRBJ2-1, with a tentative D call TRBD2 (5 bases). The CDR3 covers 14 residues. V gave up 4 bases and J gave up 8 bases, with 18 bases separating them. Germline CDR1 reads DFQATT; CDR2 reads SNEGSKA (reference sequence). CDR3 sequence: CSAIQLAPFDEQFF. Written as DNA, the CDR3 is TGCAGTGCTATCCAGCTAGCCCCTTTCGATGAGCAGTTCTTC.

This clonotype was observed many times. The J gene is TRBJ1-6, the V gene TRBV20-1; D not resolved. The CDR3 is 13 residues long. Trimming removed 5 bases at V and 6 bases at J, with 11 bases between. Germline assignment: CDR1 DFQATT and CDR2 SNEGSKA (reference sequence). The CDR3 sequence is CSAPVGSNSPLHF. The CDR3 DNA follows: TGCAGTGCTCCTGTGGGGAGTAATTCACCCCTCCACTTT.

The V and J genes are TRBV7-9 and TRBJ1-2; a weak D match, TRBD1 (5 bases). CDR1 SEHNR and CDR2 FQNEAQ come from the germline V gene (reference sequence). V was shortened by 5 bases and J by 6 bases, with 13 bases between the two germline ends. The CDR3 loop spans 13 amino acids. CDR3 region: CASSRDVRNGYTF. The CDR3 DNA reads as TGTGCCAGCAGCCGGGACGTACGAAATGGCTACACCTTC. The whole variable domain, filled in from reference TRBV7-9 and TRBJ1-2, reads DTGVSQNPRHKITKRGQNVTFRCDPISEHNRLYWYRQTLGQGPEFLTYFQNEAQLEKSRLLSDRFSAERPKGSFSTLEIQRTEQGDSAMYLCASSRDVRNGYTFGSGTRLTVV.

This clonotype has a count of ten or more. CDR3 DNA: TGTGCCAGCAGTTTATACAGGGATGACAATCAGCCCCAGCATTTT. It translates to CASSLYRDDNQPQHF. The chain recombines TRBV12-3 or TRBV12-4 with TRBJ1-5; D perhaps matches TRBD1 (6 bases). The V gene lost 2 bases and the J gene lost 3 bases, with 11 bases spanning the gap. The CDR3 is 15 amino acids.

The chain couples TRBV2 to TRBJ1-5; D gene uncertain. Germline V gives CDR1 SNHLY, CDR2 FYNNEI. This CDR3 comprises 13 residues. Between the trimmed V and J ends, which lost 7 bases and 7 bases, there was a span of 14 bases. In DNA, the CDR3 is TGTGCCAGCACCCAGTTGTTGCGGCAGCCCCAGCATTTT. This translates into CASTQLLRQPQHF.

This clonotype occurred many times. J is TRBJ2-5 and V is TRBV3-1; 9 bases line up with TRBD2. Unmatched junction bases numbered 10, after V lost 1 base and J lost 4 bases. This CDR3 is built from 17 residues. Per germline, CDR1 LGHDT and CDR2 YNNKEL (reference sequence). Written as DNA, the CDR3 is TGTGCCAGCAGCCAAGGCGGGGGGGGGCTTGTAGGAGAGACCCAGTACTTC. Amino acids: CASSQGGGGLVGETQYF.

A note on this clonotype: The junction differs from germline at one of its ends, possibly a read error. The genes are TRBV18 and TRBJ1-5; D perhaps matches TRBD1 (5 bases). This CDR3 has 15 residues. CDR1 KGHSH and CDR2 LQKENI come from the germline V gene. This CDR3 reads CASSPDFDSYQPQHF. The CDR3 region has the DNA TGTGCCAGCTCACCAGACTTTGACAGCTATCAACCCCAGCATTTT.

This clonotype was observed at least ten times. CDR3 residues: CASSLGSSYNEQFF. The DNA for the CDR3 is TGCGCCAGCAGCTTGGGGAGCTCCTACAATGAGCAGTTCTTC. The J gene is TRBJ2-1, the V gene TRBV5-1, with D hard to call. This CDR3 spans 14 amino acids. Trimming took off 0 bases at V and 0 bases at J, with 4 bases between the two ends. Per the germline V gene, CDR1 is SGHRS and CDR2 is YFSETQ.